A single sample is the source of the 26 T cell receptor beta chains below, sequenced in a study of shared clonotypes between healthy human individuals. Repertoires were generated with immunoSEQ multiplex PCR, while TCRdb's copy carries only in-frame clones and drops some. The sample has about 1.1 million clones, 70% to 80% seen once. The sequencing input was memory CD4+ T cells from PBMCs. The subset here: CD45RA-negative fraction. The source of these receptors is a man aged 18 to 30 in good health. Some clones in this sample may be carry-over from other donors' samples.

The rearrangement links TRBV6-1 to TRBJ1-2; possibly TRBD1 for D (5 bases). CDR1 is MNHNS, CDR2 SASEGT, per germline. V was cut by 8 bases and J by 6 bases, with 7 bases left in between. CDR3 length: 10 amino acids. The CDR3 DNA follows: TGTGCCAGCGGAGGGGATGGCTACACCTTC. Its translation: CASGGDGYTF.

The rearrangement joins TRBV7-8 to TRBJ1-1, with TRBD1 identical over 8 bases. The trim removed 4 bases at V and 1 base at J, leaving 5 bases unmatched. The CDR3 is 15 amino acids. From germline, CDR1 is SGHVS and CDR2 FQNEAQ. CDR3 amino acids: CASSWAGTGNTEAFF. The CDR3 nucleotides read TGTGCCAGCAGCTGGGCCGGGACAGGGAACACTGAAGCTTTCTTT.

V is TRBV7-2 and J is TRBJ2-5; 10 nucleotides agree with TRBD1. Trimming removed 5 bases from V and 5 bases from J; junction bases left unmatched: 8. This CDR3 is 15 amino acids long. In germline, CDR1 is SGHTA, CDR2 FQGNSA. The CDR3 spells CASSAQTGGWETQYF. In nucleotides, the CDR3 is TGTGCCAGCAGCGCCCAGACAGGGGGCTGGGAGACCCAGTACTTC.

V gene TRBV19 combines with J gene TRBJ1-1, with 7 bases aligning to TRBD1. Looked up from germline, CDR1 is LNHDA and CDR2 is SQIVND (reference sequence). The CDR3 consists of 14 residues. The ends lost 5 bases at V and 3 bases at J; junction bases unmatched: 6. As DNA, the CDR3 is TGTGCCAGTAGTGCTATACAGGGGTACACTGAAGCTTTCTTT. It yields the protein CASSAIQGYTEAFF.

A few counts support this clone. This sequence joins TRBV6-5 and TRBJ1-1; 9 bases are a match to TRBD1. Germline V gene data show CDR1 as MNHEY and CDR2 as SVGAGI. The CDR3 length is 15 residues. The trim removed 4 bases at V and 5 bases at J, leaving 8 bases unmatched. CDR3 bases: TGTGCCAGCAGTTTCTCAGGACAGGGGAGGACTGAAGCTTTCTTT. Its translation: CASSFSGQGRTEAFF.

A remark on this clone: The identical CDR3 is also encoded by other nucleotide sequences in the sample. This chain uses TRBV29-1 with TRBJ2-2; D unresolved. From germline, CDR1 is SQVTM and CDR2 ANQGSEA. The CDR3 has 12 residues. The V end was cut by 4 bases, the J end by 0 bases, with 3 bases between. The DNA for the CDR3 is TGCAGCGTTGGGCCGAACACCGGGGAGCTGTTTTTT. Protein product: CSVGPNTGELFF.

The count of this clone is one. The chain carries TRBV28 and TRBJ2-7; no definite D call. The V gene's germline CDR1 is MDHEN and CDR2 SYDVKM. The V and J ends lost 3 bases and 5 bases respectively, with 5 bases between them. The CDR3 loop spans 11 amino acids. CDR3 amino acids: CASSFMDEQYF. CDR3 sequence (DNA): TGTGCCAGCAGTTTTATGGACGAGCAGTACTTC.

The chain has TRBV6-1 and TRBJ2-5; no clear D gene. The germline V gene encodes CDR1 MNHNS and CDR2 SASEGT. The CDR3 runs 10 residues. V was trimmed by 5 bases and J by 9 bases, leaving 7 bases between them. The CDR3 reads CASSSAAQYF. In nucleotides, the CDR3 is TGTGCCAGCAGTTCTGCGGCCCAGTACTTC.

This chain connects TRBV9 to TRBJ2-5; weak D call: TRBD2 (6 bases). CDR3 length equals 15 residues. Germline loops: CDR1 SGDLS, CDR2 YYNGEE. Trimming pared 6 bases from V and 5 bases from J, leaving 20 bases between. The CDR3 nucleotides are TGTGCCAGCATTGGAGCCCGGGCGGAGGGGGAGACCCAGTACTTC. As protein: CASIGARAEGETQYF.

For this clone: A far larger clone is a single base away, which makes a read error likely. The sample holds other DNA sequences that translate to the same CDR3. V and J are TRBV27 and TRBJ1-2; no reliable D call. In germline, CDR1 is MNHEY, CDR2 SMNVEV (reference sequence). This CDR3 region has 9 residues. V lost 11 bases and J 8 bases, leaving 9 bases between the germline ends. The CDR3 sequence: CARGGGYTF. In DNA form, the CDR3 reads TGTGCCCGAGGTGGAGGCTACACCTTC.

The chain couples TRBV6-1 to TRBJ1-3, with 7 nucleotides matching TRBD1. With V trimmed by 6 bases and J by 4 bases, 3 bases remained unmatched. The germline CDR1 and CDR2 sequences are MNHNS and SASEGT. The CDR3 extends over 13 amino acids. The CDR3 protein is CASSWDSGNTIYF. The CDR3 nucleotides read TGTGCCAGCAGCTGGGACAGCGGAAACACCATATATTTT.

The V call is TRBV7-3, the J call TRBJ1-5; D gene ambiguous. In germline, CDR1 is SGHTA, CDR2 FQGTGA. The CDR3 is 13 amino acids. The ends were cut back, 1 base at V and 11 bases at J, with 12 bases in the middle. The CDR3 region has the DNA TGTGCCAGCAGCTTAAACCCTTTCACAGCCCAGCATTTT. Translation gives CASSLNPFTAQHF.

This clone came up a few times. V usage is TRBV5-6 and J usage is TRBJ1-2; 10 bases are shared with TRBD1. This CDR3 spans 14 amino acids. The V segment lost 4 bases and the J segment 7 bases; nucleotides outside the gene matches: 7. Germline CDR1 reads SGHDT; CDR2 reads YYEEEE. The CDR3 here is CASSGDRGRLGYTF. DNA of the CDR3: TGTGCCAGCAGCGGAGACAGGGGGCGGCTTGGCTACACCTTC.

The chain carries TRBV6-1 and TRBJ1-3; tentative D call: TRBD1 (6 bases). Trimming left V 4 bases short and J 4 bases short, with 14 bases between. Looked up from germline, CDR1 is MNHNS and CDR2 is SASEGT. CDR3 length: 15 residues. CDR3 sequence: CASSVAGAGGNTIYF. DNA of the CDR3: TGTGCCAGCAGTGTCGCGGGGGCAGGGGGAAACACCATATATTTT.

This clone has just one count. The gene calls are TRBV28 and TRBJ2-2; D is perhaps TRBD1 (6 bases). The CDR3 covers 17 residues. From germline, CDR1 is MDHEN and CDR2 SYDVKM. The V end was cut by 1 base, the J end by 2 bases, with 14 bases between. The CDR3 region has the DNA TGTGCCAGCAGTTTATTGGCAGGGGCCGCCAACACCGGGGAGCTGTTTTTT. This encodes CASSLLAGAANTGELFF.

This clone was detected only a few times. The V gene is TRBV2, the J gene TRBJ2-2; possibly TRBD1 or TRBD2 for D (5 bases each). From germline, CDR1 is SNHLY and CDR2 FYNNEI. V lost 4 bases and J lost 4, with 13 bases in between. The CDR3 runs to 15 residues. CDR3 amino acids: CASSGQRGATGELFF. CDR3 DNA: TGTGCCAGCAGTGGGCAGAGAGGGGCCACCGGGGAGCTGTTTTTT. The full variable domain, its missing parts supplied by reference TRBV2 and TRBJ2-2, is EPEVTQTPSHQVTQMGQEVILRCVPISNHLYFYWYRQILGQKVEFLVSFYNNEISEKSEIFDDQFSVERPDGSNFTLKIRSTKLEDSAMYFCASSGQRGATGELFFGEGSRLTVL.

In this sample, this clone turned up once. The same CDR3 also results from other DNA sequences found in this sample. CDR3: CASSLSGTNYGYTF. As DNA, the CDR3 is TGTGCCAGCAGCCTCAGTGGGACTAACTATGGCTACACCTTC. The J gene is TRBJ1-2, the V gene TRBV7-2; no definite D call. Trimming shortened V by 5 bases and J by 0 bases, and 10 bases separated the two germline ends. Germline lookup yields CDR1 SGHTA and CDR2 FQGNSA. This CDR3 is 14 amino acids long.

This sequence joins TRBV5-1 and TRBJ2-3; 11 bases are a match to TRBD2. The CDR3 spans 18 residues. V shed 4 bases and J 4 bases; nucleotides not matched to a gene: 14. Germline V gene data show CDR1 as SGHRS and CDR2 as YFSETQ. The CDR3, as DNA: TGCGCCAGCAGCAACCCGGGACTAGCGGCTCCCGCGGCAGATACGCAGTATTTT. This codes for CASSNPGLAAPAADTQYF.

V and J are TRBV9 and TRBJ1-2; 7 bases map to TRBD1. V lost 2 bases and J lost 1; bases outside the gene matches: 2. This CDR3 spans 14 amino acids. Germline V gives CDR1 SGDLS, CDR2 YYNGEE. This CDR3 reads CASSVTGDNYGYTF. The CDR3 DNA reads as TGTGCCAGCAGCGTTACAGGGGATAACTATGGCTACACCTTC.

This chain joins TRBV27 and TRBJ2-7, with TRBD2 matching over 11 bases. Germline V lookup: CDR1 MNHEY, CDR2 SMNVEV (reference sequence). J gave up 3 bases and V 2 bases, and 3 bases lay outside the gene matches. This CDR3 has 15 amino acids. CDR3 sequence reads: CASSLGTSGSYEQYF. The DNA of the CDR3 is TGTGCCAGCAGTTTAGGCACTAGCGGGAGCTACGAGCAGTACTTC.

The chain joins TRBV5-1 to TRBJ2-1, with 10 bases aligning to TRBD2. After removal of 0 bases from V and 9 bases from J, the junction contained 6 bases not matched to a gene. Germline V gene data show CDR1 as SGHRS and CDR2 as YFSETQ. There are 15 residues in the CDR3. The CDR3 here is CASSLALAGVVEQFF. DNA of the CDR3: TGCGCCAGCAGCTTGGCGCTAGCGGGAGTTGTTGAGCAGTTCTTC. Complete variable domain (other parts from reference TRBV5-1 and TRBJ2-1): KAGVTQTPRYLIKTRGQQVTLSCSPISGHRSVSWYQQTPGQGLQFLFEYFSETQRNKGNFPGRFSGRQFSNSRSEMNVSTLELGDSALYLCASSLALAGVVEQFFGPGTRLTVL.

The gene calls are TRBV23-1 and TRBJ2-7; a possible D gene is TRBD1 (6 bases). TRBV23-1 is designated an ORF whose function remains uncertain. The germline V and J ends were trimmed by 8 bases and 4 bases, with 24 bases remaining between them. The CDR3 is 16 amino acids. CDR3 coding DNA: TGCGCCAGCGGAACCCCACAGGGCTTCAGGAGGTACGAGCAGTACTTC. Amino acid sequence: CASGTPQGFRRYEQYF.

V and J are TRBV11-3 and TRBJ2-2; the match to TRBD2 covers 9 bases. CDR3 size: 14 residues. The trim removed 5 bases at V and 7 bases at J, leaving 5 bases unmatched. Germline CDR1 reads SGHNT; CDR2 reads YENEEA. The CDR3 spells CASSPGLASGELFF. CDR3 coding DNA: TGTGCCAGCAGCCCCGGACTAGCGAGCGGGGAGCTGTTTTTT.

The chain is built from TRBV28 and TRBJ1-5; D is uncertain. V lost 6 bases and J lost 7, with 10 bases in between. Germline CDR1 is MDHEN and CDR2 is SYDVKM. This CDR3 has 12 residues. This CDR3 is CASRVNAQPQHF. CDR3 nucleotide sequence: TGTGCCAGCAGAGTAAATGCCCAGCCCCAGCATTTT.

CDR3 bases: TGCGCCAGCAGCTCGCAAGGGGGGCTACATCAGCCCCAGCATTTT. This gives the protein CASSSQGGLHQPQHF. The chain combines TRBV5-1 with TRBJ1-5, with D maybe TRBD1 (6 bases). Germline V gene sequence: CDR1 SGHRS, CDR2 YFSETQ. V was trimmed by 3 bases and J by 5 bases, leaving 15 bases between them. This CDR3 comprises 15 residues.

As DNA, the CDR3 is TGTGCCGTCCGATCGGGGAACACTGAAGCTTTCTTT. Its protein is CAVRSGNTEAFF. The V call is TRBV6-6, the J call TRBJ1-1, with no clear D. Deletions cut 11 bases from V and 1 base from J, with 11 bases between. This CDR3 region has 12 residues. Germline V gene data show CDR1 as MNHNY and CDR2 as SVGAGI (reference sequence).